These 12 T cell receptor beta chains came from one sample sequenced in a study of OX40 agonist ivuxolimab in advanced cancers. The library was built by means of the immunoSEQ multiplex PCR assay. This immuneACCESS table, as held by TCRdb, lists in-frame sequences with V and J called but not all clones. Of the missing ones, under half trace to an unresolved V gene in checked studies; the others have no known cause. The sample profile shows tens of thousands of clones; around 80% of them were found once. Together, the top ten hold roughly 15% of the sample. Sequences were derived from CD4+ or CD8+ T cells sorted from blood, sampled in a trial of the OX40 agonist ivuxolimab. The receptors come from an adult with an advanced solid tumor such as melanoma, head and neck, liver or kidney cancer.

The CDR3 DNA reads TGTGCCAGCAGTTTGGTGTTGACACAAAGTCGGGCCAACGTCCTGACTTTC. Protein: CASSLVLTQSRANVLTF. This chain joins TRBV28 and TRBJ2-6; D unresolved. The CDR3 covers 17 residues. Trimming left V 3 bases short and J 5 bases short, with 17 bases between. Germline CDR1 reads MDHEN; CDR2 reads SYDVKM. The variable domain in full, with the rest retrieved from reference TRBV28 and TRBJ2-6, is DVKVTQSSRYLVKRTGEKVFLECVQDMDHENMFWYRQDPGLGLRLIYFSYDVKMKEKGDIPEGYSVSREKKERFSLILESASTNQTSMYLCASSLVLTQSRANVLTFGAGSRLTVL.

The chain combines TRBV7-9 with TRBJ1-4, with D unclear. CDR3 size: 15 residues. V gave up 1 base and J gave up 6 bases, with 12 bases separating them. Germline V gene data show CDR1 as SEHNR and CDR2 as FQNEAQ (reference sequence). The CDR3 loop reads CASSLGLPADEKLFF. The CDR3 DNA follows: TGTGCCAGCAGCTTAGGACTCCCAGCGGATGAAAAACTGTTTTTT. Looking up the rest from reference TRBV7-9 and TRBJ1-4 gives the full variable domain: DTGVSQNPRHKITKRGQNVTFRCDPISEHNRLYWYRQTLGQGPEFLTYFQNEAQLEKSRLLSDRFSAERPKGSFSTLEIQRTEQGDSAMYLCASSLGLPADEKLFFGSGTQLSVL.

The genes are TRBV30 and TRBJ1-1, with D maybe TRBD1 (5 bases). V shed 0 bases and J shed 7 bases, with 12 bases lying between them. CDR3 length equals 13 residues. Germline CDR1 GTSNPN, CDR2 SVGIG (reference sequence). CDR3 sequence (DNA): TGTGCCTGGAGTGTGGAGGGGCGGGGTGAAGCTTTCTTT. It translates to CAWSVEGRGEAFF.

V is TRBV27 and J is TRBJ1-5; TRBD1 agrees at 7 bases. The CDR3 consists of 17 residues. Germline-derived CDR1 and CDR2 are MNHEY and SMNVEV (reference sequence). The J segment lost 9 bases and the V segment lost 2 bases, leaving 16 bases of the junction unmatched. The CDR3 region is CASSLKRQGTIRGPQHF. The CDR3 nucleotides read TGTGCCAGCAGTTTAAAGAGACAGGGAACTATTCGGGGGCCCCAGCATTTT.

The chain has TRBV2 and TRBJ1-3; D might be TRBD1 (6 bases). CDR3 length: 14 residues. Trimming shortened V by 3 bases and J by 4 bases, and 10 bases separated the two germline ends. The germline V gene has CDR1 SNHLY and CDR2 FYNNEI. CDR3 sequence reads: CASSDPGAGNTIYF. CDR3 nucleotides: TGTGCCAGCAGTGACCCAGGGGCAGGAAACACCATATATTTT.

The rearrangement uses TRBV5-1 and TRBJ1-2; D possibly corresponds to TRBD1 (5 bases). The V gene's germline CDR1 is SGHRS and CDR2 YFSETQ. V lost 1 base and J lost 7, with 17 bases in between. CDR3 size: 15 residues. The DNA for the CDR3 is TGCGCCAGCAGCTTGTTTTCCGGAGGGGAGGGTGGCTACACCTTC. It yields the protein CASSLFSGGEGGYTF.

The chain combines TRBV6-1 with TRBJ1-5, with D maybe TRBD1 (6 bases). V was trimmed by 8 bases and J by 2 bases, leaving 13 bases between them. This CDR3 has 14 residues. Germline V gene data show CDR1 as MNHNS and CDR2 as SASEGT. The CDR3 protein is CASYLTGGNQPQHF. Written as DNA, the CDR3 is TGTGCCAGCTACTTGACAGGAGGCAATCAGCCCCAGCATTTT.

The chain links TRBV19 to TRBJ1-4; D may be TRBD1 (6 bases). The V gene's germline CDR1 is LNHDA and CDR2 SQIVND (reference sequence). Trimming cost V 3 bases and J 3 bases, with 11 bases left between them. This CDR3 has 15 residues. In DNA, the CDR3 is TGTGCCAGTAGTATCGCGGGACACTCTAATGAAAAACTGTTTTTT. This gives the protein CASSIAGHSNEKLFF.

Only one count was recorded for this clone. The chain employs TRBV9 and TRBJ1-1, with 7 bases aligning to TRBD1. The CDR3 has 18 amino acids. J lost 5 bases, V lost 3 bases, and 19 bases had no gene match. Germline V CDR1 and CDR2: SGDLS, YYNGEE. CDR3 in amino acids: CASSELGDSSPRGTEAFF. For the CDR3, the DNA is TGTGCCAGCAGCGAACTGGGGGACAGCTCTCCTAGGGGGACTGAAGCTTTCTTT.

The gene calls are TRBV5-1 and TRBJ2-7, with D perhaps TRBD1 or TRBD2 (5 bases each). CDR3 length equals 15 residues. Trimming pared 1 base from V and 3 bases from J, leaving 14 bases between. Germline V gene lookup returns CDR1 SGHRS and CDR2 YFSETQ. The CDR3 nucleotides read TGCGCCAGCAGCTTGACCCCCGGGGCCGTCTACGAGCAGTACTTC. Amino acids: CASSLTPGAVYEQYF.

The rearrangement links TRBV5-1 to TRBJ1-3, with TRBD1 identical over 10 bases. Germline CDR1 reads SGHRS; CDR2 reads YFSETQ. The CDR3 contains 15 residues. V dropped 0 bases and J dropped 8; count of bases not matched to a gene: 5. The DNA for the CDR3 is TGCGCCAGCAGCTTGGGGGACAGGGGAGCAGACACCATATATTTT. As protein: CASSLGDRGADTIYF.

The V gene is TRBV27, the J gene TRBJ1-2; D ambiguous. Trimming removed 8 bases from V and 5 bases from J, with 15 bases in between. This CDR3 is built from 13 residues. Germline lookup yields CDR1 MNHEY and CDR2 SMNVEV (reference sequence). The CDR3 coding sequence is TGTGCCAGCCGACCTGACGCTGTGTATGGCTACACCTTC. Protein product: CASRPDAVYGYTF.